This T cell receptor (beta chain) was captured in a study of T cells in Graves' hyperthyroidism and ophthalmopathy. CDR1 is SNHLY and CDR2 is FYNNEI in the germline V gene. Deletions cut 6 bases from V and 6 bases from J, with 19 bases between. The CDR3 totals 15 residues. Authors of the study amplified TCR beta CDR3 regions from RNA transcripts. Primed by the HTBI set, a first-round RT-PCR was run on the TCR CDR3. TCRdb called the multiplex PCR reads again in MiXCR, with one record for every CDR3 protein. Among 600,000 to 650,000 distinct CDR3 sequences listed, around 15% were seen once. This chain connects TRBV2 to TRBJ2-3, with D possibly matching TRBD2 (6 bases). This sequence was found in a woman aged 25 to 45 with Graves' hyperthyroidism. Input material: blood. CDR3 protein: CASSAAGGGPDTQYF. The CDR3 bases are TGTGCCAGCAGCGCGGCGGGTGGAGGGCCGGATACGCAGTATTTT.